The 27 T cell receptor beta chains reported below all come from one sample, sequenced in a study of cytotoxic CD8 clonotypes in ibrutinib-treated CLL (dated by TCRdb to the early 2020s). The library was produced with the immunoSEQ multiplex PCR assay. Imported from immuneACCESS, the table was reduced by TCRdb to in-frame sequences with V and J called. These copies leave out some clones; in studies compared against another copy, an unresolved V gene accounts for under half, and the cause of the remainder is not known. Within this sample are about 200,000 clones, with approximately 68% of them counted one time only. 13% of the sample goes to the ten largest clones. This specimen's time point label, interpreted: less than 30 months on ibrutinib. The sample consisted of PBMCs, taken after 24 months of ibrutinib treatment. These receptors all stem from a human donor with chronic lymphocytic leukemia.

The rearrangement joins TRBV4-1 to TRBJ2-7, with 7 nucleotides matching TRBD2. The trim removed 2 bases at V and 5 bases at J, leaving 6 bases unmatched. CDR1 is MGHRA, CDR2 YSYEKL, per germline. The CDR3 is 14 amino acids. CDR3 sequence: CASSQSGGGNEQYF. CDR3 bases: TGCGCCAGCAGCCAATCGGGAGGAGGAAACGAGCAGTACTTC.

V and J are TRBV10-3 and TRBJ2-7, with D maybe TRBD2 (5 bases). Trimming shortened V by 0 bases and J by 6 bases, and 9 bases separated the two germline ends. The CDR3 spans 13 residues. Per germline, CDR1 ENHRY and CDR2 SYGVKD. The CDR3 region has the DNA TGTGCCATCAGTGAGTCGAGGGTCAGCGAGCAGTACTTC. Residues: CAISESRVSEQYF.

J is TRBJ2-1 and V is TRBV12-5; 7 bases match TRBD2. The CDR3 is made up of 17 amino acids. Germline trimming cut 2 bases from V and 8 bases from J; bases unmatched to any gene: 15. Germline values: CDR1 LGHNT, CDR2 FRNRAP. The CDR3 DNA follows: TGTGCTAGTGGTTTGCCCCGCGGGGCGGGAGTAGCGGATGAGCAGTTCTTC. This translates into CASGLPRGAGVADEQFF.

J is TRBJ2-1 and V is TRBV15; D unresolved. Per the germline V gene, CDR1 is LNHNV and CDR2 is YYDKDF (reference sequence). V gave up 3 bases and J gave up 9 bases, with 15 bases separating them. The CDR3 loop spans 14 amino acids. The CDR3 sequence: CATSREISRPEQFF. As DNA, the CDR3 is TGTGCCACCAGCAGGGAAATCTCTAGACCTGAGCAGTTCTTC. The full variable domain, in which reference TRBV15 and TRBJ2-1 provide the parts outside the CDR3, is DAMVIQNPRYQVTQFGKPVTLSCSQTLNHNVMYWYQQKSSQAPKLLFHYYDKDFNNEADTPDNFQSRRPNTSFCFLDIRSPGLGDTAMYLCATSREISRPEQFFGPGTRLTVL.

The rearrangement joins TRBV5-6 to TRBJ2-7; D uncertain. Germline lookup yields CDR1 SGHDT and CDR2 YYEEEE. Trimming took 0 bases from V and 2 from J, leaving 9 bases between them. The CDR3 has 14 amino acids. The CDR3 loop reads CASSLVFSAYEQYF. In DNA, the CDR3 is TGTGCCAGCAGCTTGGTGTTCTCAGCCTACGAGCAGTACTTC.

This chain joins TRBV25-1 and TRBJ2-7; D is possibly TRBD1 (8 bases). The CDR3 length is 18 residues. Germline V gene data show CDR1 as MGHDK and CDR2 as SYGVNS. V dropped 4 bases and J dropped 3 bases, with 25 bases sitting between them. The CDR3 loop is CASSGPMTGEGPFYEQYF. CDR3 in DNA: TGTGCCAGCAGTGGGCCAATGACAGGGGAGGGACCTTTCTACGAGCAGTACTTC.

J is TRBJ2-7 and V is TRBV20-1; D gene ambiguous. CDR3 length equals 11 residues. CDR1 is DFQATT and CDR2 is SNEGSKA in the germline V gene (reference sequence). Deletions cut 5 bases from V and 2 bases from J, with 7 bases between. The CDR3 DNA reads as TGCAGTGCTCAGCTTGCCTACGAGCAGTACTTC. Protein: CSAQLAYEQYF.

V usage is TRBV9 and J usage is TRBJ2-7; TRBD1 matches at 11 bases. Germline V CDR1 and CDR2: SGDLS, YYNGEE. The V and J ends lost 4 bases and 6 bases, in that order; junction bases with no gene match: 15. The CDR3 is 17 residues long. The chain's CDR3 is CASSPFLPGTGGSEQYF. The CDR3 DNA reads TGTGCCAGCAGCCCCTTCCTCCCCGGGACAGGGGGGAGCGAGCAGTACTTC. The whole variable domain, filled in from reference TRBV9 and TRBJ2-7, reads DSGVTQTPKHLITATGQRVTLRCSPRSGDLSVYWYQQSLDQGLQFLIQYYNGEERAKGNILERFSAQQFPDLHSELNLSSLELGDSALYFCASSPFLPGTGGSEQYFGPGTRLTVT.

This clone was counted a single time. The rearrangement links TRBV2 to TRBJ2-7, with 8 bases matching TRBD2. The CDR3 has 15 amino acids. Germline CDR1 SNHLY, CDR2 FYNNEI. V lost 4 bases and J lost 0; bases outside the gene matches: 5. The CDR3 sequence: CASSVEAGASYEQYF. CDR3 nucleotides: TGTGCCAGCAGTGTAGAAGCGGGAGCCTCCTACGAGCAGTACTTC.

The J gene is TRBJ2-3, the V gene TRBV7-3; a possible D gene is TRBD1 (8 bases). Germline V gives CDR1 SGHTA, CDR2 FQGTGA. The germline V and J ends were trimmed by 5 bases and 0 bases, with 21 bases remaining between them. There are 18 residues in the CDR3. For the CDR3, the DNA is TGTGCCAGCAGCACTAGATGGGAGGGACAGGCAAGCACAGATACGCAGTATTTT. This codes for CASSTRWEGQASTDTQYF.

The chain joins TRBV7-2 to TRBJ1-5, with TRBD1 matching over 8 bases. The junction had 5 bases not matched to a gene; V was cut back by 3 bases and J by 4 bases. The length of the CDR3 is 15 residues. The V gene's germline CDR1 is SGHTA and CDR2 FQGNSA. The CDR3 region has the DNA TGTGCCAGCAGCTTCGGGGACAGGTGGAATCAGCCCCAGCATTTT. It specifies CASSFGDRWNQPQHF.

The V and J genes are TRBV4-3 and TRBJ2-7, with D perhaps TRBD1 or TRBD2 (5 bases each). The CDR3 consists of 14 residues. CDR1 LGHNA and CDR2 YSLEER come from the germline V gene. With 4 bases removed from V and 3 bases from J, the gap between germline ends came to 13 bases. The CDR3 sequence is CASSPGTANYEQYF. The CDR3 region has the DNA TGCGCCAGCAGCCCTGGGACGGCCAACTACGAGCAGTACTTC.

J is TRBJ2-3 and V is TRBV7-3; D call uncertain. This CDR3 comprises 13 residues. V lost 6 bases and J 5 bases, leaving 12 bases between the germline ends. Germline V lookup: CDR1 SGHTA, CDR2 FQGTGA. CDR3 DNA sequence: TGTGCCAGCAGTCCCAGGCCCGAAGATACGCAGTATTTT. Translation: CASSPRPEDTQYF.

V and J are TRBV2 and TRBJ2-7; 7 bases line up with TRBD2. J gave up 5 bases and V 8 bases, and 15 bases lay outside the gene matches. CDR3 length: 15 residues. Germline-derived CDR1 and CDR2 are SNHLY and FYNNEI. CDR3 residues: CASLSGIFSYDEQYF. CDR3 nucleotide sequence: TGTGCCAGCCTGAGCGGGATCTTCTCCTACGACGAGCAGTACTTC.

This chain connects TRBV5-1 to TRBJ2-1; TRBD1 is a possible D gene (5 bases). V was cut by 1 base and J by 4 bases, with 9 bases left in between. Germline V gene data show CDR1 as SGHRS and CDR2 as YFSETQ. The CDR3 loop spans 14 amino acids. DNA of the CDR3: TGCGCCAGCAGCTTGTCGAGACAGTACAATGAGCAGTTCTTC. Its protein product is CASSLSRQYNEQFF.

Here the CDR3 reads CASSVTGATYEQYF. CDR3 nucleotides: TGTGCCAGTAGTGTTACAGGGGCTACCTACGAGCAGTACTTC. V and J are TRBV19 and TRBJ2-7; 7 positions match TRBD1. V trimming: 5 bases; J trimming: 2 bases; junction bases outside the gene matches: 6. The CDR3 is 14 residues long. The germline gives CDR1 LNHDA, CDR2 SQIVND (reference sequence).

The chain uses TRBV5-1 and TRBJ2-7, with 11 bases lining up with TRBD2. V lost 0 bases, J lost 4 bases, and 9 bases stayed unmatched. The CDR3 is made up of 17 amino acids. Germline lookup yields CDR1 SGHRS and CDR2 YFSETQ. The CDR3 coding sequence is TGCGCCAGCAGCTTGGGCAGTTCGGGGACTAGCGGATACGAGCAGTACTTC. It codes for CASSLGSSGTSGYEQYF.

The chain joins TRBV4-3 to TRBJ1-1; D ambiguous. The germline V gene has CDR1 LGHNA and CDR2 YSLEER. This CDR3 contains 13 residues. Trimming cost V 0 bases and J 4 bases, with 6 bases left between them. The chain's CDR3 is CASSQDLGTEAFF. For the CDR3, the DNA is TGCGCCAGCAGCCAAGATCTTGGCACTGAAGCTTTCTTT.

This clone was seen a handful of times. The CDR3 DNA reads as TGTGCCAGCAGCCCTGGGGAGGGTAGCACAGAGACCCAGTACTTC. This translates into CASSPGEGSTETQYF. This chain joins TRBV7-9 and TRBJ2-5, with TRBD2 matching over 7 bases. CDR1 is SEHNR and CDR2 is FQNEAQ in the germline V gene (reference sequence). The CDR3 covers 15 residues. With 5 bases clipped from V and 4 bases from J, the junction kept 10 bases outside the gene matches.

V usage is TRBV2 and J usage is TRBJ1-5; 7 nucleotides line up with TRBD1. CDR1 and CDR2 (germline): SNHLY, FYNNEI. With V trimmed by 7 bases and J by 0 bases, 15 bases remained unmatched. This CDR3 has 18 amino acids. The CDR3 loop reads CASNTGTELSFSNQPQHF. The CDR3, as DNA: TGTGCCAGCAATACCGGGACAGAACTATCGTTTAGCAATCAGCCCCAGCATTTT.

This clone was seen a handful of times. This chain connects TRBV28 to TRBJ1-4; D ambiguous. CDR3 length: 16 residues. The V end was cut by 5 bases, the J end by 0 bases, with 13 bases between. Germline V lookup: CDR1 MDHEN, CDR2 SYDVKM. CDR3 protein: CASSPLGSATNEKLFF. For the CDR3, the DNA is TGTGCCAGCAGTCCCCTCGGGAGTGCAACTAATGAAAAACTGTTTTTT.

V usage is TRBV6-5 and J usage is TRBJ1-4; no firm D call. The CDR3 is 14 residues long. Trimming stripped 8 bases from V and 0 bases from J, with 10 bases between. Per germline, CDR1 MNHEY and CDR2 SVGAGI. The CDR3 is CASPPSATNEKLFF. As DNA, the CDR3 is TGTGCCAGCCCCCCTTCGGCAACTAATGAAAAACTGTTTTTT.

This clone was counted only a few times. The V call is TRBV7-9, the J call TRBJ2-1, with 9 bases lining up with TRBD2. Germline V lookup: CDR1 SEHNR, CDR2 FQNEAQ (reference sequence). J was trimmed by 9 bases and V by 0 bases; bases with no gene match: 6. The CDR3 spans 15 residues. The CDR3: CASSLAGGRAFEQFF. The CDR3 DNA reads TGTGCCAGCAGCTTAGCGGGCGGGAGGGCCTTTGAGCAGTTCTTC.

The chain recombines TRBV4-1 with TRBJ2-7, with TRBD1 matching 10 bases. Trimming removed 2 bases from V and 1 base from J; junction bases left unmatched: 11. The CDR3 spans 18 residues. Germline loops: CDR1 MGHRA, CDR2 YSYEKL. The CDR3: CASSQRTGGIGTSYEQYF. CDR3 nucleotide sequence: TGCGCCAGCAGCCAACGGACAGGGGGAATCGGGACGTCCTACGAGCAGTACTTC.

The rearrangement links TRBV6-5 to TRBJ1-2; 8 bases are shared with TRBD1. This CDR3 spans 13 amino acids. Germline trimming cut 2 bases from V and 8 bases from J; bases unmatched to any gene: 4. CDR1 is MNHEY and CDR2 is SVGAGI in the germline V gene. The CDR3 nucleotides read TGTGCCAGCAGTTACCAGACAGGGGAAGGCTACACCTTC. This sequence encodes CASSYQTGEGYTF.

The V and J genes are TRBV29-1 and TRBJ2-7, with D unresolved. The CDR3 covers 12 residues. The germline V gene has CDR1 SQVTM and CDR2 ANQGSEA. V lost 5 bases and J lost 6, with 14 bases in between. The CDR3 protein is CSVLQASLEQYF. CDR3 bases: TGCAGCGTTTTACAAGCCTCGCTCGAGCAGTACTTC.

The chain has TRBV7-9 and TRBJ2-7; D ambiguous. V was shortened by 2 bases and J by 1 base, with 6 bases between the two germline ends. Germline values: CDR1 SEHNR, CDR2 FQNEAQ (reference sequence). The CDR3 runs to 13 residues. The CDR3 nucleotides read TGTGCCAGCAGCTTAATGGAATCCTACGAGCAGTACTTC. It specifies CASSLMESYEQYF. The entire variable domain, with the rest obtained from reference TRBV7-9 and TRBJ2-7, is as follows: DTGVSQNPRHKITKRGQNVTFRCDPISEHNRLYWYRQTLGQGPEFLTYFQNEAQLEKSRLLSDRFSAERPKGSFSTLEIQRTEQGDSAMYLCASSLMESYEQYFGPGTRLTVT.